This is a list of T cell receptor beta chains from one sample in a study of T cells in Graves' hyperthyroidism and ophthalmopathy. Using its own MiXCR run on the multiplex PCR reads, TCRdb lists one record per CDR3 protein. The sample includes approximately 400,000 distinct CDR3 sequences, less than 20% of them seen just once. Sequenced: blood. The receptors come from a woman aged 18-29 years with Graves' hyperthyroidism that later progressed to Graves' ophthalmopathy. Both conserved end residues are part of each CDR3. Each record gives: J gene, clone size, V gene, D gene, CDR3 protein, CDR3 DNA. D genes are given only for firm matches. A clone size is listed for some rows: how often the clone was seen (once, few, many), or a class if it is expanded.

TRBJ1-5	many	TRBV4-1	-	CASSPRAGVGYSNQPQHF	TGCGCCAGCAGCCCTCGGGCAGGGGTGGGTTATAGCAATCAGCCCCAGCATTTT
TRBJ2-7	-	TRBV5-6	TRBD2	CASRRGLAGYEQYF	TGTGCCAGCAGGCGGGGACTAGCGGGATACGAGCAGTACTTC
TRBJ2-7	-	TRBV14	TRBD2	CASSQTSGRAYEQYF	TGTGCCAGCAGCCAAACTAGCGGGCGTGCCTACGAGCAGTACTTC
TRBJ2-7	many	TRBV7-9	-	CASSLHRDTYSYEQYF	TGTGCCAGCAGCTTACACCGGGACACCTACTCCTACGAGCAGTACTTC
TRBJ2-7	-	TRBV30	TRBD2	CAWRYTSGTPYEQYF	TGTGCCTGGAGATATACGAGCGGGACCCCCTACGAGCAGTACTTC
TRBJ2-7	many	TRBV27	-	CASSEGPLYEQYF	TGTGCCAGCAGTGAAGGACCCCTCTACGAGCAGTACTTC
TRBJ2-1	many	TRBV7-7	TRBD1	CASSPGTGTYNEQFF	TGTGCTAGCAGCCCCGGGACAGGGACCTACAATGAGCAGTTCTTC
TRBJ2-7	few	TRBV3-1	TRBD1	CASSPRDRAFWEQYF	TGTGCCAGCAGCCCCCGGGACAGGGCCTTCTGGGAGCAGTACTTC
TRBJ1-4	few	TRBV10-3	TRBD1	CAISRQGGEKLFF	TGTGCCATCTCCCGACAGGGGGGGGAGAAACTGTTTTTT
TRBJ2-3	-	TRBV11-2	TRBD1	CASSEGQGAHTDTQYF	TGTGCCAGCAGCGAAGGACAGGGGGCCCACACAGATACGCAGTATTTT
TRBJ1-6	many	TRBV3-1	-	CASSQGRDSPLHF	TGTGCCAGCAGCCAAGGCCGGGATTCACCCCTCCACTTT
TRBJ2-7	many	TRBV15	-	CATSRDYTGSDEQYF	TGTGCCACCAGCAGAGATTATACAGGGTCTGACGAGCAGTACTTC
TRBJ2-7	many	TRBV20-1	-	CSARKRVGYEQYF	TGCAGTGCTAGGAAGCGGGTGGGGTACGAGCAGTACTTC
TRBJ1-1	many	TRBV27	-	CASSLASQVDTEAFF	TGTGCCAGCAGTTTAGCGTCCCAGGTGGACACTGAAGCTTTCTTT
TRBJ2-3	many	TRBV15	-	CATSITRAGTDTQYF	TGTGCCACCAGCATAACGCGGGCTGGCACAGATACGCAGTATTTT
TRBJ2-7	many	TRBV20-1	TRBD2	CSASRTSGYEQYF	TGCAGTGCTTCACGGACTAGCGGCTACGAGCAGTACTTC